The present T cell receptor beta chain was sequenced within a study of molecular identifiers for immune sequencing clone quantification. Across the study: Split five ways in replicates, RNA from around 20,000 or 99,000 naive CD8 cells had four portions sequenced.

The CD8+CD4-CCR7+CD45RA+ phenotype defined the sorted naive CD8 T cells. Previously described methods and listed TCR primers were employed for the bulk TCR libraries. TCRdb analysed the PCR reads with MiXCR anew, one entry per CDR3 protein. The data contain around 300,000 distinct CDR3 sequences, about 22% of them singletons. V dropped 2 bases and J dropped 4 bases, with 14 bases sitting between them. From germline, CDR1 is SGHTS and CDR2 YDEGEE. The CDR3 has 15 amino acids. Whole-study findings and limits: Clones that had above 20 RNA copies took up over 99% of effector molecules but under 1% in naive cells.

This clonotype was seen many times. No antigen is known for it. The rearrangement joins TRBV5-8 to TRBJ2-3; possibly TRBD2 for D (5 bases). The sequence derives from a human donor in good health. Some libraries in this study had Jurkat cell RNA spiked in. The sequencing input was naive CD8+ T cells from blood, with Jurkat cell RNA spiked in. Subset of the sample: FACS-sorted CD8+CD4-CCR7+CD45RA+ naive T cells. In DNA form, the CDR3 reads TGTGCCAGCAGCTTCTCTCGAGAGGGCTCAGATACGCAGTATTTT. This gives the protein CASSFSREGSDTQYF.